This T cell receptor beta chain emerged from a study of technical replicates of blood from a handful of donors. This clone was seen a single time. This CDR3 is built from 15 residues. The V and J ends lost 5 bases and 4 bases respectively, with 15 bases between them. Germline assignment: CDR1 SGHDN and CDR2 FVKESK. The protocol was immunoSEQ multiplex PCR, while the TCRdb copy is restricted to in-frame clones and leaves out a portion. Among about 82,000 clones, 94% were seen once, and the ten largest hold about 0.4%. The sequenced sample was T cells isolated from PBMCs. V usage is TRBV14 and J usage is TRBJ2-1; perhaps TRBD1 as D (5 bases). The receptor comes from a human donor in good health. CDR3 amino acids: CASSKGILLYNEQFF. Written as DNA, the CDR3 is TGTGCCAGCAGCAAGGGGATTCTACTATACAATGAGCAGTTCTTC.